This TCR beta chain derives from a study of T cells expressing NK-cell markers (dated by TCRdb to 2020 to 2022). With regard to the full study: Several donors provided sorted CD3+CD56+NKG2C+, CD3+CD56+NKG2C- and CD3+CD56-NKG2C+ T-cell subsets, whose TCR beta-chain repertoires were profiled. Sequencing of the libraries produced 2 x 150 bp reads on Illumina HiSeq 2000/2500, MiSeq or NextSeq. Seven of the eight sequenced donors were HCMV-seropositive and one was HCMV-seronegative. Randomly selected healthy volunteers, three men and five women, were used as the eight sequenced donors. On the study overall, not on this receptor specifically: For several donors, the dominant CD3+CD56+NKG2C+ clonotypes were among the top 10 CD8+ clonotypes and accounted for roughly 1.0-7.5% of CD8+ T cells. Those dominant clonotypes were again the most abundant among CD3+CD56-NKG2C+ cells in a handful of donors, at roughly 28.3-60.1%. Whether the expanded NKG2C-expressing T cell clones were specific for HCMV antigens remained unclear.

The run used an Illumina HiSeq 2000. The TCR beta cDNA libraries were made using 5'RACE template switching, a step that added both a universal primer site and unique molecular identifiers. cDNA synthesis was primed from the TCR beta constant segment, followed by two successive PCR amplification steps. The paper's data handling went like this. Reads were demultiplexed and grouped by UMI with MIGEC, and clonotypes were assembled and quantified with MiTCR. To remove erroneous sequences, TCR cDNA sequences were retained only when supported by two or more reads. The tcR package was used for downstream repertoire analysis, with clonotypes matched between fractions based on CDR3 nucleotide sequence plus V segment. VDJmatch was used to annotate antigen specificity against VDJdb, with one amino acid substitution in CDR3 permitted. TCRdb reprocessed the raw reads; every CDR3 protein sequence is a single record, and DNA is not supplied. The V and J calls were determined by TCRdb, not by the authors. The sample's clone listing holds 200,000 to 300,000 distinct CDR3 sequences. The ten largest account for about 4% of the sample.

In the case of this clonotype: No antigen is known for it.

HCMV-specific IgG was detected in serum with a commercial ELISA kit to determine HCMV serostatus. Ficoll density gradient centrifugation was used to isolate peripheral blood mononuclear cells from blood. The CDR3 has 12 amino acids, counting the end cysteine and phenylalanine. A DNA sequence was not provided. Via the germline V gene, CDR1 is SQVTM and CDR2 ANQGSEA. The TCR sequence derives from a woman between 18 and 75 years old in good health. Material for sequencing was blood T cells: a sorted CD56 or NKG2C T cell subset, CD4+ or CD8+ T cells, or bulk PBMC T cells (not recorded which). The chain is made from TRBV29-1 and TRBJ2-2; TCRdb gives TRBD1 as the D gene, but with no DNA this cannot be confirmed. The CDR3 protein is CSVGTGAGELFF.